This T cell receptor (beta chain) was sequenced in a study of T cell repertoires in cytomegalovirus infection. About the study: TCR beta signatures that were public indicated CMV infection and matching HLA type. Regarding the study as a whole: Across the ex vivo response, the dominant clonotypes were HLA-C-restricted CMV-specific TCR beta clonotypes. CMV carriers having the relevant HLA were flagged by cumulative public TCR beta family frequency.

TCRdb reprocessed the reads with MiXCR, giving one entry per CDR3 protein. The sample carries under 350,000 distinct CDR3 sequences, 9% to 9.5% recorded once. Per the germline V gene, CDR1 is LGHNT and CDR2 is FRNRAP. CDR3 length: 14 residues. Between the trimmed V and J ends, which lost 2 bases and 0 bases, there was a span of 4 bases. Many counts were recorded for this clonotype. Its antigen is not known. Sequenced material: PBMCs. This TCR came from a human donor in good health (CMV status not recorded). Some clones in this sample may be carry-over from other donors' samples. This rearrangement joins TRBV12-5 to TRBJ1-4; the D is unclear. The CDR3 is CASGLLATNEKLFF. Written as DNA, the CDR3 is TGTGCTAGTGGTTTGCTTGCAACTAATGAAAAACTGTTTTTT.